The T cell receptor (beta chain) under discussion was sequenced for a study of blood T cell repertoires in COVID-19. Libraries were prepared by immunoSEQ multiplex PCR; TCRdb keeps only in-frame clonotypes and omits some of them. In the table there are just over 300,000 clones, around 86% of which are singletons. The CDR3 sequence is 15 residues long. V was trimmed by 0 bases and J by 4 bases, leaving 11 bases between them. From germline, CDR1 is MNHEY and CDR2 SMNVEV (reference sequence). This TCR was sampled from a man under 40 who had recovered from COVID-19. The chain has TRBV27 and TRBJ2-3; D is unclear. The sequenced sample was PBMCs or T cells enriched from blood (not recorded which). The CDR3 DNA reads TGTGCCAGCAGTTTATCGTACAAGAACCCAGATACGCAGTATTTT. Amino acids: CASSLSYKNPDTQYF.